Listed here are 17 T cell receptor beta chains from one sample, sequenced in a study of T cells in Graves' hyperthyroidism and ophthalmopathy. It was RNA transcripts that yielded the amplified TCR beta CDR3 regions. The HTBI set primed first-round TCR CDR3 RT-PCR. TCRdb called the multiplex PCR reads again in MiXCR, with one record for every CDR3 protein. The sample contains around 290,000 distinct CDR3 sequences, about an eighth of which appear only once. Material for sequencing was blood. The receptor set was obtained from a woman in her twenties or thirties with Graves' hyperthyroidism that later progressed to Graves' ophthalmopathy.

This clonotype was detected many times. V usage is TRBV3-1 and J usage is TRBJ1-2, with 7 bases aligning to TRBD1. This CDR3 is 14 amino acids long. Looked up from germline, CDR1 is LGHDT and CDR2 is YNNKEL (reference sequence). V shed 5 bases and J 6 bases; nucleotides not matched to a gene: 9. The CDR3 loop reads CASSRRQGLDGYTF. In nucleotides, the CDR3 is TGTGCCAGCAGCAGAAGACAGGGCTTGGATGGCTACACCTTC.

This clonotype was found many times. This chain connects TRBV18 to TRBJ2-1, with 9 bases fitting TRBD1. This CDR3 has 16 amino acids. Germline trimming cut 6 bases from V and 6 bases from J; bases unmatched to any gene: 12. CDR1 is KGHSH and CDR2 is LQKENI in the germline V gene. CDR3 sequence (DNA): TGTGCCAGCTCCCCCGTGGTGGGACAGGGACTCAATGAGCAGTTCTTC. Residues: CASSPVVGQGLNEQFF.

This clonotype was observed a few times. The chain combines TRBV9 with TRBJ2-1; tentatively, D is TRBD2 (5 bases). CDR3 length: 15 amino acids. The V end was cut by 2 bases, the J end by 0 bases, with 9 bases between. Per germline, CDR1 SGDLS and CDR2 YYNGEE. The CDR3 nucleotides are TGTGCCAGCAGCGTTAGCGAGAGCTCCTACAATGAGCAGTTCTTC. Protein sequence: CASSVSESSYNEQFF. The full variable domain, completed using reference TRBV9 and TRBJ2-1, is DSGVTQTPKHLITATGQRVTLRCSPRSGDLSVYWYQQSLDQGLQFLIQYYNGEERAKGNILERFSAQQFPDLHSELNLSSLELGDSALYFCASSVSESSYNEQFFGPGTRLTVL.

This clonotype was observed at least ten times. The chain joins TRBV29-1 to TRBJ2-2; 12 nucleotides match TRBD2. The V and J ends lost 3 bases and 6 bases, in that order; junction bases with no gene match: 2. The CDR3 runs 14 residues. Germline V CDR1 and CDR2: SQVTM, ANQGSEA. The CDR3 is CSVEPSGRAGELFF. CDR3 in DNA: TGCAGCGTTGAGCCTAGCGGGAGGGCCGGGGAGCTGTTTTTT.

The rearrangement links TRBV16 to TRBJ2-7; perhaps TRBD2 as D (5 bases). The ends were cut back, 1 base at V and 3 bases at J, with 13 bases in the middle. The germline CDR1 and CDR2 sequences are KGHSY and FQNENV. The CDR3 contains 15 residues. CDR3 in DNA: TGTGCCAGCAGCCAATACGCGGGCAACGACTACGAGCAGTACTTC. It is translated as CASSQYAGNDYEQYF. The variable domain in full, completed from reference TRBV16 and TRBJ2-7, reads GEEVAQTPKHLVRGEGQKAKLYCAPIKGHSYVFWYQQVLKNEFKFLISFQNENVFDETGMPKERFSAKCLPNSPCSLEIQATKLEDSAVYFCASSQYAGNDYEQYFGPGTRLTVT.

This clonotype was counted ten times or more. This rearrangement joins TRBV29-1 to TRBJ2-3; D possibly corresponds to TRBD1 (6 bases). The CDR3 is 12 amino acids. Germline V gene lookup returns CDR1 SQVTM and CDR2 ANQGSEA. V was cut by 7 bases and J by 0 bases, with 8 bases left in between. CDR3 DNA: TGCAGCGGGGACAAAAGCACAGATACGCAGTATTTT. Translated: CSGDKSTDTQYF.

The chain employs TRBV5-1 and TRBJ1-4; D unclear. V was cut by 3 bases and J by 3 bases, with 9 bases left in between. This CDR3 is built from 14 residues. Germline V CDR1 and CDR2: SGHRS, YFSETQ. CDR3 in DNA: TGCGCCAGCAGCTCGGAGGTGGCTAATGAAAAACTGTTTTTT. Its protein is CASSSEVANEKLFF.

This clonotype was detected many times. This chain joins TRBV3-1 and TRBJ2-7; 8 nucleotides match TRBD1. The germline gives CDR1 LGHDT, CDR2 YNNKEL (reference sequence). J was trimmed by 5 bases and V by 0 bases; bases with no gene match: 3. The CDR3 is 14 residues long. CDR3 loop: CASSQETGDHEQYF. In nucleotides, the CDR3 is TGTGCCAGCAGCCAAGAGACAGGGGACCACGAGCAGTACTTC.

This clonotype was counted a few times. This chain uses TRBV25-1 with TRBJ1-1, with 7 positions matching TRBD1. Trimming took 4 bases from V and 1 from J; bases not matched to a gene: 6. The germline gives CDR1 MGHDK, CDR2 SYGVNS. The CDR3 runs 15 residues. The CDR3 bases are TGTGCCAGCAGTGCACGACAGGGTCAGAACACTGAAGCTTTCTTT. Residues: CASSARQGQNTEAFF.

This clonotype was counted ten times or more. The chain recombines TRBV7-8 with TRBJ2-1, with 7 bases fitting TRBD2. Germline-derived CDR1 and CDR2 are SGHVS and FQNEAQ. This CDR3 is 19 amino acids long. Trimming cost V 2 bases and J 0 bases; bases outside gene matches: 13. For the CDR3, the DNA is TGTGCCAGCAGCTTAAGCCCAGCGGGAATAATTAGCTCCTACAATGAGCAGTTCTTC. It specifies CASSLSPAGIISSYNEQFF.

This clonotype was recorded at least ten times. This sequence joins TRBV20-1 and TRBJ2-5; 7 bases fit TRBD2. The CDR3 is 15 amino acids. The trim removed 0 bases at V and 4 bases at J, leaving 8 bases unmatched. The germline gives CDR1 DFQATT, CDR2 SNEGSKA (reference sequence). CDR3 nucleotide sequence: TGCAGTGCTAGAGATCTGGCGGGAGTGGGAGAGACCCAGTACTTC. Residues: CSARDLAGVGETQYF.

This clonotype was picked up many times. This chain joins TRBV29-1 and TRBJ2-1, with 10 bases fitting TRBD2. Germline CDR1 SQVTM, CDR2 ANQGSEA. The CDR3 spans 16 residues. J lost 8 bases, V lost 3 bases, and 13 bases had no gene match. The CDR3 reads CSVEGGLAGVKDEQFF. CDR3 nucleotides: TGCAGCGTTGAGGGGGGCCTAGCGGGAGTGAAGGATGAGCAGTTCTTC.

This clonotype has at least ten counts. The chain employs TRBV5-1 and TRBJ2-1, with a tentative D call TRBD2 (5 bases). Per germline, CDR1 SGHRS and CDR2 YFSETQ. This CDR3 region has 16 residues. Trimming left V 3 bases short and J 0 bases short, with 13 bases between. The CDR3: CASSSETKSSYNEQFF. In DNA form, the CDR3 reads TGCGCCAGCAGCTCAGAGACTAAGAGCTCCTACAATGAGCAGTTCTTC.

Ten or more counts support this clonotype. V is TRBV3-1 and J is TRBJ1-6; D gene uncertain. The ends were cut back, 1 base at V and 7 bases at J, with 8 bases in the middle. The CDR3 contains 14 residues. Germline V gene sequence: CDR1 LGHDT, CDR2 YNNKEL (reference sequence). The CDR3 bases are TGTGCCAGCAGCCAAGTCCGGGCGAATTCACCCCTCCACTTT. This gives the protein CASSQVRANSPLHF.

This clonotype was counted at least ten times. The gene calls are TRBV20-1 and TRBJ2-7; TRBD2 is a possible D gene (6 bases). Per the germline V gene, CDR1 is DFQATT and CDR2 is SNEGSKA (reference sequence). V was clipped by 4 bases and J by 4 bases, with 11 bases between them. The CDR3 consists of 12 residues. CDR3 region: CSAKAGLYEQYF. CDR3 coding DNA: TGCAGTGCTAAGGCGGGACTGTACGAGCAGTACTTC.

This sequence joins TRBV5-6 and TRBJ2-2; no clear D gene. There are 12 residues in the CDR3. The V gene lost 8 bases and the J gene lost 4 bases, with 9 bases spanning the gap. Germline CDR1 is SGHDT and CDR2 is YYEEEE. CDR3 residues: CASAYLTGELFF. CDR3 nucleotide sequence: TGTGCCAGTGCTTACCTCACCGGGGAGCTGTTTTTT.

This clonotype was found many times. This chain links TRBV11-2 with TRBJ2-2; tentatively, D is TRBD1 or TRBD2 (5 bases each). The CDR3 has 16 amino acids. V lost 3 bases, J lost 0 bases, and 11 bases lay in between. In germline, CDR1 is SGHAT, CDR2 FQNNGV. The CDR3 DNA reads TGTGCCAGCAGCTTCCTCGGGGCGGCGAACACCGGGGAGCTGTTTTTT. Amino acids: CASSFLGAANTGELFF. Looking up the rest from reference TRBV11-2 and TRBJ2-2 gives the full variable domain: EAGVAQSPRYKIIEKRQSVAFWCNPISGHATLYWYQQILGQGPKLLIQFQNNGVVDDSQLPKDRFSAERLKGVDSTLKIQPAKLEDSAVYLCASSFLGAANTGELFFGEGSRLTVL.